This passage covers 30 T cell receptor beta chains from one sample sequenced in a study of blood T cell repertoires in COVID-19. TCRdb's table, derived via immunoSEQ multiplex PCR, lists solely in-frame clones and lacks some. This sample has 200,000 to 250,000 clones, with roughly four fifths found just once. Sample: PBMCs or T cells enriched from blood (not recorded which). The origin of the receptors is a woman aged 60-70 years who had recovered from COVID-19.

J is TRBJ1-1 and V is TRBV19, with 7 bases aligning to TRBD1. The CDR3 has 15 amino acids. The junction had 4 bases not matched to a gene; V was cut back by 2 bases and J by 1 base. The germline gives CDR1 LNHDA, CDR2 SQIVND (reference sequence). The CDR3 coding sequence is TGTGCCAGTAGTATACAGGCAGGGGGGAACACTGAAGCTTTCTTT. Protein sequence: CASSIQAGGNTEAFF.

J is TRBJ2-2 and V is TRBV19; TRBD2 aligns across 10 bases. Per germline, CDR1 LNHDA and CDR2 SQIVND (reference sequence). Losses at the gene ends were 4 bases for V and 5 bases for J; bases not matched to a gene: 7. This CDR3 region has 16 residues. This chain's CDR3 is CASSKAGGPVTGELFF. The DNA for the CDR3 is TGTGCCAGTAGTAAAGCGGGGGGGCCTGTTACCGGGGAGCTGTTTTTT. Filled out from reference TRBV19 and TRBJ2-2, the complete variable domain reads DGGITQSPKYLFRKEGQNVTLSCEQNLNHDAMYWYRQDPGQGLRLIYYSQIVNDFQKGDIAEGYSVSREKKESFPLTVTSAQKNPTAFYLCASSKAGGPVTGELFFGEGSRLTVL.

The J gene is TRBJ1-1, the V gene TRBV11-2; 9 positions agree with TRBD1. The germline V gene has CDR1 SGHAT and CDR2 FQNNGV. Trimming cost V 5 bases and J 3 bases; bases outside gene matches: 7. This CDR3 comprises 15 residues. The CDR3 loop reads CASSPAGTGHTEAFF. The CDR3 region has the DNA TGTGCCAGCAGCCCAGCAGGGACAGGGCACACTGAAGCTTTCTTT. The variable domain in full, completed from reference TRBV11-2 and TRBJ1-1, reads EAGVAQSPRYKIIEKRQSVAFWCNPISGHATLYWYQQILGQGPKLLIQFQNNGVVDDSQLPKDRFSAERLKGVDSTLKIQPAKLEDSAVYLCASSPAGTGHTEAFFGQGTRLTVV.

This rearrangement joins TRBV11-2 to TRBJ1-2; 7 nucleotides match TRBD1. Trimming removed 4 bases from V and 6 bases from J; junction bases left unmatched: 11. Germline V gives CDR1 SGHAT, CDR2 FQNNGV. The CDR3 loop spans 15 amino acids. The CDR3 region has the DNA TGTGCCAGCAGCTCCAATCCCCAAACAGGGGATGGCTACACCTTC. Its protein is CASSSNPQTGDGYTF.

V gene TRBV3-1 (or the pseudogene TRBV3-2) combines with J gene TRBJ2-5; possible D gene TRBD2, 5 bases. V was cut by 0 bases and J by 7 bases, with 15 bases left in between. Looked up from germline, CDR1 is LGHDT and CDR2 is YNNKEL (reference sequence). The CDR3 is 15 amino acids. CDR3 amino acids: CASSQDWAAVGTQYF. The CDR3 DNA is TGTGCCAGCAGCCAAGATTGGGCAGCGGTGGGGACCCAGTACTTC.

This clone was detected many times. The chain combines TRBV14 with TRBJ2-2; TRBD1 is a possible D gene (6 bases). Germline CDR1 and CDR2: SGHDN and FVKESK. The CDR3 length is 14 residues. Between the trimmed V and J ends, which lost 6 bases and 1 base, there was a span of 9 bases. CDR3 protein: CASRRTVNTGELFF. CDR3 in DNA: TGTGCCAGCAGGCGGACAGTGAACACCGGGGAGCTGTTTTTT. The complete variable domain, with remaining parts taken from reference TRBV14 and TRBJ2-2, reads EAGVTQFPSHSVIEKGQTVTLRCDPISGHDNLYWYRRVMGKEIKFLLHFVKESKQDESGMPNNRFLAERTGGTYSTLKVQPAELEDSGVYFCASRRTVNTGELFFGEGSRLTVL.

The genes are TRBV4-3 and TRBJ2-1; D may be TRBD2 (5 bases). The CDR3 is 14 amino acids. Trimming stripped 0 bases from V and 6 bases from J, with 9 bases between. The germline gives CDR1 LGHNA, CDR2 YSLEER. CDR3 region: CASSQDPGSNEQFF. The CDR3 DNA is TGCGCCAGCAGCCAAGATCCGGGGAGCAATGAGCAGTTCTTC.

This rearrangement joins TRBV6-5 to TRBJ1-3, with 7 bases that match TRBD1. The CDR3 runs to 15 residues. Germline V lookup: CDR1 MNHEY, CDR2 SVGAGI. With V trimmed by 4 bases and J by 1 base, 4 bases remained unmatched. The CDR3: CASSSLTGSGNTIYF. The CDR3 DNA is TGTGCCAGCAGTTCCTTGACAGGGTCTGGAAACACCATATATTTT.

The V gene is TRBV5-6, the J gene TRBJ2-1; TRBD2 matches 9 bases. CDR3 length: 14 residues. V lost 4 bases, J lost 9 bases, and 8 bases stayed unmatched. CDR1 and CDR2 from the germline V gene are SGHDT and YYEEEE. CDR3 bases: TGTGCCAGCAGCGCCGGGACTAGCCTTAGTGAGCAGTTCTTC. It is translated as CASSAGTSLSEQFF.

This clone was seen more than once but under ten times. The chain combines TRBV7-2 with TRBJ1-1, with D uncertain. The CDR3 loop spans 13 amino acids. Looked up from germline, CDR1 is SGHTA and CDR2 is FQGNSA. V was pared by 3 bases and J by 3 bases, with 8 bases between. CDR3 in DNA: TGTGCCAGCAGCTTTGGCGGATACACTGAAGCTTTCTTT. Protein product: CASSFGGYTEAFF.

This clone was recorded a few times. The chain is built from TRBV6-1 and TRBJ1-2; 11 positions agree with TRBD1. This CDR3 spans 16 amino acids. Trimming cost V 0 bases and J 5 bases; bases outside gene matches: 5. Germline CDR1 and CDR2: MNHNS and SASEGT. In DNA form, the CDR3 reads TGTGCCAGCAGTGAAGCTGGACAGGGGGCTGGGTATGGCTACACCTTC. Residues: CASSEAGQGAGYGYTF.

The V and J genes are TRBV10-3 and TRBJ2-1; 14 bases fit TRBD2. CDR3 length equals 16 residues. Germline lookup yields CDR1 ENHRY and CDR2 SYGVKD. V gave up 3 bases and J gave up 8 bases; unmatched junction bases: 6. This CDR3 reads CAISDATSGREYEQFF. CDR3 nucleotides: TGTGCCATCAGTGACGCGACTAGCGGGAGGGAATATGAGCAGTTCTTC.

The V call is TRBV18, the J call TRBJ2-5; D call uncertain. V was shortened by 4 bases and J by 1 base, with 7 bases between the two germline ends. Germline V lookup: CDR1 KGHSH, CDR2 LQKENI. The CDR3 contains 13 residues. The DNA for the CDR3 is TGTGCCAGCTCACTCGGGTTCCAAGAGACCCAGTACTTC. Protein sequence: CASSLGFQETQYF.

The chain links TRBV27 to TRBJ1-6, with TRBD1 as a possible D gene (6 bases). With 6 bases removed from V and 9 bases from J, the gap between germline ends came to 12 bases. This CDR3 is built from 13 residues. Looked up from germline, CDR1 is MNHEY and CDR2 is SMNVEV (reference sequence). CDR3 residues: CASRAGAGSPLHF. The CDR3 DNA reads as TGTGCCAGCAGGGCAGGGGCTGGTTCACCCCTCCACTTT.

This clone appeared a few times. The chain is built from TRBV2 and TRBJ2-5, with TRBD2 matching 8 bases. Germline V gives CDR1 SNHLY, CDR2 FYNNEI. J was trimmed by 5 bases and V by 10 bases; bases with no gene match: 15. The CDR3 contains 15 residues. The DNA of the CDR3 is TGTGCCACTCAGGAGGAACGGGGGGGCCCCGAGACCCAGTACTTC. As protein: CATQEERGGPETQYF.

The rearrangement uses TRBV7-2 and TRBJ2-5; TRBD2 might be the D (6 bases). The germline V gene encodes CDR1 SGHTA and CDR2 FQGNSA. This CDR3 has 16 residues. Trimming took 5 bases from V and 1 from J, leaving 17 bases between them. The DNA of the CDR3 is TGTGCCAGCAGCAAAAACGGGGCGGGGTCCCAAGAGACCCAGTACTTC. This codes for CASSKNGAGSQETQYF.

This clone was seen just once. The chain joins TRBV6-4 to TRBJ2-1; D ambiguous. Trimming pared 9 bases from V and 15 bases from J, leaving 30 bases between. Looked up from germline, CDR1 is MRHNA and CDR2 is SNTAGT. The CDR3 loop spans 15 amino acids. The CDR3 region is CARSRKMSLTEGRFF. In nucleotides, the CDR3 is TGTGCCAGAAGCAGGAAGATGAGCTTAACTGAAGGTCGGTTCTTC.

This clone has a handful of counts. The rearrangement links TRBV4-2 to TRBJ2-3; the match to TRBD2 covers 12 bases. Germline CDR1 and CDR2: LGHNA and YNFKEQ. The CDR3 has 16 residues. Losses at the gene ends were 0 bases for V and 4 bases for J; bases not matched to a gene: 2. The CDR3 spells CASSQDGLAGSDTQYF. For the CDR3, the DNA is TGTGCCAGCAGCCAAGATGGACTAGCGGGGTCAGATACGCAGTATTTT.

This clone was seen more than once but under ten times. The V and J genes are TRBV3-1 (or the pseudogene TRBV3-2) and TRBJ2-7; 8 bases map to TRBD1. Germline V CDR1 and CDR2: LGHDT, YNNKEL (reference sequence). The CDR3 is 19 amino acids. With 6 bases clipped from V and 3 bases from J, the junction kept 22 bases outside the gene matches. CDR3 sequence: CASSHNTPGGQGTIYEQYF. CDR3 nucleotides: TGTGCCAGCAGTCACAACACACCCGGAGGACAGGGTACAATCTACGAGCAGTACTTC.

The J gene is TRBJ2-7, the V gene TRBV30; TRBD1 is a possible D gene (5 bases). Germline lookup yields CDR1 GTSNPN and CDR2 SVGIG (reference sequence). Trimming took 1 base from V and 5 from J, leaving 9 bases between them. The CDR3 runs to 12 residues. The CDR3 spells CAWSAQGHEQYF. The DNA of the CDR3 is TGTGCCTGGAGTGCCCAGGGCCACGAGCAGTACTTC.

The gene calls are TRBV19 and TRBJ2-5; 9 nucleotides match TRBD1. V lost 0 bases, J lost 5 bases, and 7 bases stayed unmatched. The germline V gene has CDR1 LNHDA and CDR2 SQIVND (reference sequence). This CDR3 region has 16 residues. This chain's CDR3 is CASSIDPGQGTETQYF. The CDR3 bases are TGTGCCAGTAGTATAGATCCCGGACAGGGGACGGAGACCCAGTACTTC.

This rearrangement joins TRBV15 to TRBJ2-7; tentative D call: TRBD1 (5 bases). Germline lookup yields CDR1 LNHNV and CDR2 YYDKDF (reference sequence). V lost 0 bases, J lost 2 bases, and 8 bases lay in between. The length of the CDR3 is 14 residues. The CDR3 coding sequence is TGTGCCACCAGCAGAGACCAGGGCGCCTACGAGCAGTACTTC. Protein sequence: CATSRDQGAYEQYF.

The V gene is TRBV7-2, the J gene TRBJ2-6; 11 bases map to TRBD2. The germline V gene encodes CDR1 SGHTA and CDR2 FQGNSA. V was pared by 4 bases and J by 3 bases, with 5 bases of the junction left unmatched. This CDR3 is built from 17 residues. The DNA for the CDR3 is TGTGCCAGCAGCTCTAGGCTAGCGGGAGGTGGGGCCAACGTCCTGACTTTC. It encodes CASSSRLAGGGANVLTF.

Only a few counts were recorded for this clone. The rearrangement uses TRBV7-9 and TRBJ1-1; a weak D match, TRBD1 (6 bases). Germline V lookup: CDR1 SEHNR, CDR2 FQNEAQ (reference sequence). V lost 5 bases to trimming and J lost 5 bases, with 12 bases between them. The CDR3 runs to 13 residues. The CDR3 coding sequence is TGTGCCAGCAGCCCCAGGGGAAAGACTGAAGCTTTCTTT. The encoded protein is CASSPRGKTEAFF.

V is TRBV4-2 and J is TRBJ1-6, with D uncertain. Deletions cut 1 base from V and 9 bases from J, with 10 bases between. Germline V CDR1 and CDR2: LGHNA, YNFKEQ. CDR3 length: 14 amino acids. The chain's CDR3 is CASSQGGLGSPLHF. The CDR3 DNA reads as TGTGCCAGCAGCCAAGGAGGGCTTGGTTCACCCCTCCACTTT.

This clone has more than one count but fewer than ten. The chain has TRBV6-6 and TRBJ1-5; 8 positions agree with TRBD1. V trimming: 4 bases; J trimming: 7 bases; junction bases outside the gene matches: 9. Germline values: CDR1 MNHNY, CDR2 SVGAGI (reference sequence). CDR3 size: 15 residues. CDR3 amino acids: CASSWQGARGQPQHF. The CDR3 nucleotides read TGTGCCAGCAGTTGGCAGGGGGCGCGGGGGCAGCCCCAGCATTTT.

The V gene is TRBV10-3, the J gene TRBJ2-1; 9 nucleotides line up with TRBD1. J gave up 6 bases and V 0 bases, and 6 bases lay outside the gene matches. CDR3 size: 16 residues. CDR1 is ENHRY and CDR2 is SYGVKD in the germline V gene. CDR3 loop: CAISESTGTGINEQFF. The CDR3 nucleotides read TGTGCCATCAGTGAGTCGACCGGGACAGGGATCAATGAGCAGTTCTTC.

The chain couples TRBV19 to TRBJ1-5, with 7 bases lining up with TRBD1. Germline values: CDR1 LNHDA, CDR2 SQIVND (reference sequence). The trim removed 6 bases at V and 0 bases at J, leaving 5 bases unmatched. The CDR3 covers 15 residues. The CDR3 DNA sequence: TGTGCCAGTAGGGGACAGTCTTATAGCAATCAGCCCCAGCATTTT. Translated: CASRGQSYSNQPQHF.

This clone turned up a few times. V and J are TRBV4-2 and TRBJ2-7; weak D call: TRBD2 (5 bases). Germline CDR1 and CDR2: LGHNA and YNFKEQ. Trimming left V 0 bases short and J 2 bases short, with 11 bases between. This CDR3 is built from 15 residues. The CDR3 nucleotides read TGTGCCAGCAGCCAAGAAGAGCGGAGGACCTACGAGCAGTACTTC. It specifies CASSQEERRTYEQYF.

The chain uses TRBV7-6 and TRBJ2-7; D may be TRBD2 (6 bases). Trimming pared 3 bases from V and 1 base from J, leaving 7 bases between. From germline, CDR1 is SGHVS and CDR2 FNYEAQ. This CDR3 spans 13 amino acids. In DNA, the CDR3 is TGTGCCAGCAGCTTCGGGGGATCCTACGAGCAGTACTTC. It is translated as CASSFGGSYEQYF.